The source of this TCR beta chain is a study of Graves' ophthalmopathy and Graves' hyperthyroidism. RNA transcripts yielded amplified TCR beta CDR3 regions. RT-PCR in the first round used HTBI primers; a second-round multiplex PCR followed. Each CDR3 protein is one row after TCRdb ran MiXCR on the multiplex PCR reads. The repertoire includes roughly 350,000 distinct CDR3 sequences, about a sixth of them detected once, and 2% to 3% sits in the top ten. The CDR3 is 15 amino acids. Germline V gives CDR1 MDHEN, CDR2 SYDVKM. The trim removed 3 bases at V and 3 bases at J, leaving 5 bases unmatched. This clonotype has only a few counts.

The chain employs TRBV28 and TRBJ2-1; 7 bases agree with TRBD2. Sequences were obtained from peripheral blood. The receptor was derived from an adult woman with stable Graves' hyperthyroidism. The chain's CDR3 is CASSFGGRGYNEQFF. The CDR3 bases are TGTGCCAGCAGTTTTGGCGGGAGAGGCTACAATGAGCAGTTCTTC.